This T cell receptor beta chain was recorded in a study of blood T cell repertoires in COVID-19. This clone was recorded once. Sequenced by immunoSEQ multiplex PCR; TCRdb stores in-frame clones only, minus some. Found here are hundreds of thousands of clones, roughly 82% of them singletons; the top ten hold around 1.9%. CDR1 and CDR2 (germline): LGHDT, YNNKEL (reference sequence). This CDR3 is built from 13 residues. Trimming pared 1 base from V and 6 bases from J, leaving 9 bases between. The origin of this receptor is a woman in her 50s who had recovered from COVID-19. V usage is TRBV3-1 (or the pseudogene TRBV3-2) and J usage is TRBJ1-2, with D possibly matching TRBD1 (6 bases). The sequenced sample consisted of PBMCs or T cells enriched from blood (not recorded which). The CDR3 here is CASSQGTGNGYTF. The CDR3 DNA reads as TGTGCCAGCAGCCAAGGTACAGGGAATGGCTACACCTTC.